Below are 20 T cell receptor beta chains sequenced from a single sample in a study of cytomegalovirus exposure and HLA in healthy donors. PCR primers comprised 60 Vbeta and 13 Jbeta primers. Generated by immunoSEQ multiplex PCR, the TCRdb table keeps only in-frame clones and is missing some. The sample consists of 150,000 to 200,000 clones, about an eighth of them appearing once. Sequencing was done on a sample of PBMCs. Source of these receptors: a man between 50 and 59 years old in good health and CMV-seropositive.

The chain couples TRBV5-1 to TRBJ1-2, with 7 bases lining up with TRBD1. V shed 4 bases and J 8 bases; nucleotides not matched to a gene: 20. CDR1 is SGHRS and CDR2 is YFSETQ in the germline V gene. This CDR3 is built from 17 residues. The CDR3 DNA sequence: TGCGCCAGCAGCACGGAAAACCAACAGGGGTGGGCTCGAGGCTACACCTTC. It translates to CASSTENQQGWARGYTF.

The chain recombines TRBV5-4 with TRBJ1-6; D remains unclear. The V and J ends lost 0 bases and 8 bases respectively, with 21 bases between them. This CDR3 is built from 18 residues. Germline V gene data show CDR1 as SGHNT and CDR2 as YYREEE (reference sequence). The CDR3 here is CASSLGLAPNRPDSPLHF. CDR3 DNA sequence: TGTGCCAGCAGCTTGGGATTAGCCCCAAACCGGCCAGATTCACCCCTCCACTTT.

This chain connects TRBV12-5 to TRBJ2-5, with D tentatively TRBD2 (5 bases). The CDR3 spans 14 residues. Germline CDR1 reads LGHNT; CDR2 reads FRNRAP. Trimming cost V 5 bases and J 0 bases, with 10 bases left between them. CDR3 sequence: CASGPRENQETQYF. CDR3 coding DNA: TGTGCTAGTGGTCCCCGGGAAAACCAAGAGACCCAGTACTTC.

This clone turned up a few times. A read error may produce the germline difference seen at one junction end. This chain joins TRBV10-2 and TRBJ2-1; 8 bases are a match to TRBD2. In germline, CDR1 is WSHSY, CDR2 SAAADI. CDR3 length: 14 amino acids. In DNA, the CDR3 is TGCGCCTGCAGGGTAGCGGGGCCCTACAATGAGCAGTTCTTC. The encoded protein is CACRVAGPYNEQFF.

The rearrangement links TRBV5-4 to TRBJ2-2, with D hard to call. CDR1 is SGHNT and CDR2 is YYREEE in the germline V gene (reference sequence). Trimming took off 0 bases at V and 6 bases at J, with 15 bases between the two ends. The CDR3 spans 16 residues. In nucleotides, the CDR3 is TGTGCCAGCAGCTTGGAGTCCCTCGGTCACGCCGGGGAGCTGTTTTTT. The encoded protein is CASSLESLGHAGELFF.

The table lists this clone with a few counts. V usage is TRBV5-1 and J usage is TRBJ2-6, with D perhaps TRBD1 (6 bases). Trimming pared 2 bases from V and 0 bases from J, leaving 18 bases between. Germline assignment: CDR1 SGHRS and CDR2 YFSETQ. This CDR3 has 19 amino acids. Here the CDR3 reads CASSLLTGNLLSGANVLTF. DNA of the CDR3: TGCGCCAGCAGCTTACTTACAGGGAACCTGCTCTCTGGGGCCAACGTCCTGACTTTC.

This clone was detected a few times. The rearrangement uses TRBV14 and TRBJ1-2; D is uncertain. The length of the CDR3 is 15 residues. Germline V gene sequence: CDR1 SGHDN, CDR2 FVKESK. V was pared by 1 base and J by 2 bases, with 11 bases between. The CDR3: CASSQVEGSNYGYTF. In DNA form, the CDR3 reads TGTGCCAGCAGCCAAGTAGAGGGTTCGAACTATGGCTACACCTTC.

The rearrangement joins TRBV29-1 to TRBJ2-5, with 11 nucleotides matching TRBD2. The germline V gene has CDR1 SQVTM and CDR2 ANQGSEA. With V trimmed by 4 bases and J by 5 bases, 9 bases remained unmatched. The CDR3 has 15 amino acids. CDR3 DNA sequence: TGCAGCGTTGGTGGTAGCGGGGGGGCCCGGGAGACCCAGTACTTC. It yields the protein CSVGGSGGARETQYF.

This chain links TRBV28 with TRBJ2-3, with no clear D. CDR1 is MDHEN, CDR2 SYDVKM, per germline. The CDR3 totals 12 residues. V lost 5 bases, J lost 5 bases, and 8 bases lay in between. In DNA, the CDR3 is TGTGCCAGCAGTCTACTCGGAGATACGCAGTATTTT. Its translation is CASSLLGDTQYF.

This clone was picked up a small number of times. The chain carries TRBV29-1 and TRBJ2-5; 9 nucleotides agree with TRBD1. The J segment lost 4 bases and the V segment lost 6 bases, leaving 6 bases of the junction unmatched. The CDR3 extends over 13 amino acids. Germline values: CDR1 SQVTM, CDR2 ANQGSEA. The CDR3 here is CSVKTGGLETQYF. The CDR3 DNA reads TGCAGCGTGAAGACAGGGGGATTAGAGACCCAGTACTTC.

This chain links TRBV5-8 with TRBJ1-1; 9 nucleotides align to TRBD1. The CDR3 loop spans 15 amino acids. The V gene's germline CDR1 is SGHTS and CDR2 YDEGEE. The V gene end was trimmed by 6 bases and the J gene end by 3 bases; junction bases not matched to a gene: 9. CDR3 DNA: TGTGCCAGCACCCTGAGAGGGACAGGGTACACTGAAGCTTTCTTT. Its translation: CASTLRGTGYTEAFF.

The chain links TRBV9 to TRBJ2-3, with D perhaps matching TRBD2 (7 bases). Trimming took 2 bases from V and 2 from J, leaving 21 bases between them. The CDR3 sequence is 18 residues long. Looked up from germline, CDR1 is SGDLS and CDR2 is YYNGEE. The CDR3 bases are TGTGCCAGCAGCGTCGAGAGGAGGGCGGGGGCCCTCACAGATACGCAGTATTTT. Translated, it gives CASSVERRAGALTDTQYF.

The rearrangement links TRBV7-9 to TRBJ1-4; the D gene is possibly TRBD1 (6 bases). V lost 3 bases, J lost 8 bases, and 13 bases lay in between. CDR1 and CDR2 (germline): SEHNR, FQNEAQ (reference sequence). This CDR3 region has 14 residues. CDR3 amino acids: CASSLRGGSEKLFF. The CDR3 nucleotides are TGTGCCAGCAGCTTGAGGGGGGGATCGGAAAAACTGTTTTTT.

The chain is built from TRBV9 and TRBJ2-5, with D possibly matching TRBD1 (6 bases). The CDR3 loop spans 15 amino acids. V lost 3 bases and J 4 bases, leaving 16 bases between the germline ends. From germline, CDR1 is SGDLS and CDR2 YYNGEE. DNA of the CDR3: TGTGCCAGCAGCGCTTTACAGGGTGGTGGAGAGACCCAGTACTTC. Amino acids: CASSALQGGGETQYF.

The chain combines TRBV19 with TRBJ1-1; weak D call: TRBD1 (6 bases). CDR1 and CDR2 from the germline V gene are LNHDA and SQIVND (reference sequence). The CDR3 is 13 amino acids. The germline V and J ends were trimmed by 3 bases and 4 bases, with 9 bases remaining between them. This CDR3 is CASSILRGTEAFF. The CDR3 nucleotides are TGTGCCAGTAGTATCCTCAGGGGCACTGAAGCTTTCTTT.

This clone was seen more than once but under ten times. The chain couples TRBV7-2 to TRBJ1-4; 10 positions agree with TRBD1. From germline, CDR1 is SGHTA and CDR2 FQGNSA. This CDR3 has 15 amino acids. Trimming at V came to 5 bases and at J to 6 bases, leaving 6 bases not matched to a gene. The CDR3 DNA is TGTGCCAGCAGCCGAAGGGACAGGGGAGATGAAAAACTGTTTTTT. Translation: CASSRRDRGDEKLFF.

This clone showed up just a few times. CDR3 nucleotide sequence: TGTGCCAGCAGCAGGGCAGGGGTCTCTGAAGCTTTCTTT. This codes for CASSRAGVSEAFF. This chain joins TRBV7-9 and TRBJ1-1; TRBD1 might be the D (6 bases). The CDR3 totals 13 residues. V was cut by 5 bases and J by 6 bases, with 13 bases left in between. From germline, CDR1 is SEHNR and CDR2 FQNEAQ (reference sequence).

In its sample, this clone was seen a few times. The genes are TRBV2 and TRBJ1-1; D is unresolved. The germline gives CDR1 SNHLY, CDR2 FYNNEI. V was cut by 5 bases and J by 1 base, with 8 bases left in between. The CDR3 consists of 13 residues. The chain's CDR3 is CASSLYGNTEAFF. CDR3 nucleotides: TGTGCCAGCAGTTTATACGGGAACACTGAAGCTTTCTTT.

This clone turned up a few times. The V gene is TRBV5-4, the J gene TRBJ1-2; TRBD1 aligns across 7 bases. In germline, CDR1 is SGHNT, CDR2 YYREEE (reference sequence). CDR3 length equals 14 residues. The V gene end was trimmed by 3 bases and the J gene end by 4 bases; junction bases not matched to a gene: 6. CDR3 sequence (DNA): TGTGCCAGCAGCTCCCCGACAGGGCCCTATGGCTACACCTTC. The encoded protein is CASSSPTGPYGYTF. Drawing the rest from reference TRBV5-4 and TRBJ1-2, the complete variable domain is ETGVTQSPTHLIKTRGQQVTLRCSSQSGHNTVSWYQQALGQGPQFIFQYYREEENGRGNFPPRFSGLQFPNYSSELNVNALELDDSALYLCASSSPTGPYGYTFGSGTRLTVV.

The chain employs TRBV14 and TRBJ2-2; D is undetermined. There are 15 residues in the CDR3. With 1 base removed from V and 1 base from J, the gap between germline ends came to 7 bases. CDR1 SGHDN and CDR2 FVKESK come from the germline V gene. CDR3 nucleotide sequence: TGTGCCAGCAGCCAAGGGAAGCGGAACACCGGGGAGCTGTTTTTT. Its translation is CASSQGKRNTGELFF.